This note documents a single T cell receptor (beta chain) sequence. Antigen specificity is unknown. These data come from a study of post-analysis software for immune sequencing data. Overall study: Courses of disease covered relapsing-remitting, secondary progressive and progressive-relapsing multiple sclerosis. Whole-study results and caveats: Significantly lower normalized Chao1 diversity was seen in multiple sclerosis patients than in controls. Patients carried five TRBV segments more frequently than controls did, and TRBV5-6, TRBV5-1 and TRBV20-1 were among them. Samples prepared in the same batch strongly co-clustered by F measure.

Unique-molecular-identifier-tagged TCR beta cDNA libraries were used. A population of 1 to 10 million T cells gave rise to approximately 530,000 cDNA molecules. TCRdb re-derived calls from the PCR reads in MiXCR, one entry per CDR3 protein. The sample includes around 710,000 distinct CDR3 sequences, 35% to 55% of them seen just once. Germline CDR1 KGHDR, CDR2 SFDVKD. The CDR3 runs 12 residues. The J gene is TRBJ2-5, the V gene TRBV24-1; D remains unclear. TRBJ2-7 matches the DNA end more closely, so the J call is doubtful. The sequenced sample consisted of blood. This TCR was recovered from a girl between 10 and 17 years old with multiple sclerosis. CDR3 residues: CATSDLSDEQYF. CDR3 in DNA: TGTGCCACCAGTGATTTGTCGGACGAGCAGTACTTC.